The rows below give T cell receptor beta chains drawn from one sample of a study of CD8+CD57+ T cells in acquired aplastic anemia. Each CDR3 protein gets one entry after TCRdb re-called the reads with MiXCR. Of more than 100,000 distinct CDR3 sequences in the sample, around two fifths were seen once. The sample comprised sorted CD4+, CD8+, or CD8+CD57+ T cells (not recorded which) from PBMCs. Receptor source: a human donor in good health, serving as a control. Both conserved end residues are part of each CDR3. Fields, in order: J gene, D gene, clone size, V gene, CDR3 protein, CDR3 DNA. A D gene is named only where the DNA matches it firmly. Size is stated for part of the rows, as once, few or many counts, or as a class when the clone is expanded.

>TRBJ2-1|TRBD2|few|TRBV11-2
CASSLDPGGGNEQFF
TGTGCCAGCAGCTTAGACCCGGGAGGGGGCAATGAGCAGTTCTTC
>TRBJ2-7|NA|many|TRBV3-1
CASSQGVLEQYF
TGTGCCAGCAGCCAAGGGGTGCTCGAGCAGTACTTC
>TRBJ2-1|TRBD1|NA|TRBV12-3/TRBV12-4
CASKTGAIDNEQFF
TGTGCCAGCAAAACAGGGGCGATCGACAATGAGCAGTTCTTC
>TRBJ2-3|TRBD1|NA|TRBV10-3
CAISAGRQGGDTQYF
TGTGCCATCAGTGCAGGTCGACAGGGTGGAGATACGCAGTATTTT
>TRBJ1-5|TRBD1|many|TRBV2
CASSEADRGVRYNQPQHF
TGTGCCAGCAGTGAAGCGGACAGGGGGGTCAGATACAATCAGCCCCAGCATTTT
>TRBJ2-3|TRBD2|many|TRBV4-2
CASHSAGGIQDTQYF
TGTGCCAGCCATTCGGCGGGAGGGATACAAGATACGCAGTATTTT
>TRBJ1-2|NA|many|TRBV10-3
CAISVRGAGYTF
TGTGCCATCAGTGTCAGGGGCGCTGGCTACACCTTC
>TRBJ2-3|NA|few|TRBV12-3/TRBV12-4
CASGIGSFGDTQYF
TGTGCCAGCGGCATAGGGTCTTTCGGAGATACGCAGTATTTT
>TRBJ2-7|NA|many|TRBV24-1
CATSLGGGNSEQYF
TGTGCCACCAGTTTAGGGGGAGGGAATTCCGAGCAGTACTTC
>TRBJ2-3|TRBD1|many|TRBV10-1
CASSRQGTDTQYF
TGCGCCAGCTCCCGACAGGGTACAGATACGCAGTATTTT
>TRBJ2-5|NA|many|TRBV6-1
CASSDLETQYF
TGTGCCAGCAGTGATCTGGAGACCCAGTACTTC